These 17 T cell receptor beta chains were all obtained from the same sample, sequenced in a study of T-cell memory formation after mild COVID-19. TCRdb called the 5' RACE reads again in MiXCR, with one record for every CDR3 protein. The data show 550,000 to 700,000 distinct CDR3 sequences, roughly 17% seen once. Input material: PBMCs or a T cell subset sorted from them (not recorded which). Source of these receptors: an adult woman who had mild COVID-19 (a few samples of this study predate the infection). Cell type and time point are not known.

The chain carries TRBV20-1 and TRBJ2-3; D possibly matches TRBD1 or TRBD2 (6 bases each). Germline values: CDR1 DFQATT, CDR2 SNEGSKA (reference sequence). The CDR3 totals 16 residues. V lost 3 bases to trimming and J lost 3 bases, with 19 bases between them. The CDR3 DNA sequence: TGCAGTGCTAGGGACTCCGGCGGGACAAGGACAGATACGCAGTATTTT. It translates to CSARDSGGTRTDTQYF.

V is TRBV12-3 or TRBV12-4 and J is TRBJ2-7, with 7 bases that match TRBD1. V dropped 5 bases and J dropped 1; count of bases not matched to a gene: 5. This CDR3 comprises 14 residues. Here the CDR3 reads CASSVTTGSYEQYF. CDR3 DNA: TGTGCCAGCAGTGTGACGACAGGGTCCTACGAGCAGTACTTC.

The CDR3 spells CASSLGAGVTDTQYF. The CDR3 nucleotides are TGCGCCAGCAGCTTGGGTGCGGGAGTTACAGATACGCAGTATTTT. The V and J genes are TRBV5-1 and TRBJ2-3; TRBD2 matches at 7 bases. Germline trimming cut 0 bases from V and 3 bases from J; bases unmatched to any gene: 4. From germline, CDR1 is SGHRS and CDR2 YFSETQ. CDR3 length equals 15 residues.

The chain is built from TRBV28 and TRBJ2-7; perhaps TRBD2 as D (6 bases). Trimming took off 7 bases at V and 5 bases at J, with 21 bases between the two ends. This CDR3 is 15 amino acids long. CDR1 is MDHEN, CDR2 SYDVKM, per germline. CDR3 coding DNA: TGTGCCAGCACACCCCTCGGACGGGGGAGAGACGAGCAGTACTTC. Translated: CASTPLGRGRDEQYF.

This clonotype was seen more than once but under ten times. The J gene is TRBJ1-1, the V gene TRBV6-2 or TRBV6-3, with D unclear. The CDR3 length is 14 residues. V lost 5 bases, J lost 1 base, and 11 bases lay in between. Per germline, CDR1 MNHEY and CDR2 SVGEGT. In DNA form, the CDR3 reads TGTGCCAGCAGTGTCCAGGTACAGAACACTGAAGCTTTCTTT. Translated, it gives CASSVQVQNTEAFF.

This clonotype occurred a few times. The chain links TRBV11-1 to TRBJ2-3, with TRBD2 matching 9 bases. The V gene end was trimmed by 5 bases and the J gene end by 3 bases; junction bases not matched to a gene: 6. The germline V gene encodes CDR1 SGHAT and CDR2 FQDESV (reference sequence). This CDR3 spans 15 amino acids. CDR3 DNA: TGTGCCAGCAGCATCCTAGCGGGACGGACAGATACGCAGTATTTT. Encoded protein: CASSILAGRTDTQYF. The entire variable domain, with the rest obtained from reference TRBV11-1 and TRBJ2-3, is as follows: EAEVAQSPRYKITEKSQAVAFWCDPISGHATLYWYRQILGQGPELLVQFQDESVVDDSQLPKDRFSAERLKGVDSTLKIQPAELGDSAMYLCASSILAGRTDTQYFGPGTRLTVL.

This clonotype was picked up a small number of times. The CDR3 is CASSQDRATNEKLFF. The CDR3 DNA is TGCGCCAGCAGCCAAGATCGGGCAACTAATGAAAAACTGTTTTTT. V and J are TRBV4-3 and TRBJ1-4; D unresolved. The V gene lost 0 bases and the J gene lost 0 bases, with 5 bases spanning the gap. There are 15 residues in the CDR3. Per the germline V gene, CDR1 is LGHNA and CDR2 is YSLEER.

Only a few counts were recorded for this clonotype. The chain carries TRBV2 and TRBJ2-1, with no clear D. Looked up from germline, CDR1 is SNHLY and CDR2 is FYNNEI. Trimming left V 2 bases short and J 1 base short, with 12 bases between. The CDR3 is made up of 16 amino acids. The CDR3 coding sequence is TGTGCCAGCAGTGAACAAGCAGCCCAATCCTACAATGAGCAGTTCTTC. Amino acid sequence: CASSEQAAQSYNEQFF.

The gene calls are TRBV3-1 and TRBJ1-6; TRBD1 is a possible D gene (6 bases). Germline values: CDR1 LGHDT, CDR2 YNNKEL (reference sequence). The CDR3 covers 15 residues. Trimming removed 2 bases from V and 7 bases from J, with 12 bases in between. CDR3 sequence: CASSQTRGTNSPLHF. CDR3 bases: TGTGCCAGCAGCCAAACCAGGGGAACAAATTCACCCCTCCACTTT.

The chain recombines TRBV10-3 with TRBJ2-4; TRBD2 might be the D (6 bases). The CDR3 spans 17 residues. V dropped 0 bases and J dropped 1 base, with 13 bases sitting between them. Per the germline V gene, CDR1 is ENHRY and CDR2 is SYGVKD. CDR3 loop: CAISESKEGAAKNIQYF. CDR3 coding DNA: TGTGCCATCAGTGAGTCGAAGGAGGGTGCGGCCAAAAACATTCAGTACTTC.

The table lists this clonotype with a few counts. The rearrangement joins TRBV7-2 to TRBJ2-2; 8 positions agree with TRBD2. This CDR3 spans 16 amino acids. CDR1 is SGHTA and CDR2 is FQGNSA in the germline V gene. Germline trimming cut 5 bases from V and 6 bases from J; bases unmatched to any gene: 11. The chain's CDR3 is CASSPSGLAFPGELFF. The CDR3 DNA reads as TGTGCCAGCAGCCCATCAGGACTAGCATTCCCCGGGGAGCTGTTTTTT.

This clonotype was picked up a small number of times. As DNA, the CDR3 is TGTGCCAGCAGTCGGGGGACGTCTAGCACAGATACGCAGTATTTT. It translates to CASSRGTSSTDTQYF. This chain joins TRBV12-3 or TRBV12-4 and TRBJ2-3; the D gene is possibly TRBD2 (6 bases). This CDR3 is 15 amino acids long. Trimming pared 5 bases from V and 0 bases from J, leaving 12 bases between.

This clonotype was recorded many times. The chain joins TRBV24-1 to TRBJ2-1; possible D gene TRBD1, 5 bases. The V and J ends lost 2 bases and 0 bases respectively, with 13 bases between them. The CDR3 is 17 residues long. Germline lookup yields CDR1 KGHDR and CDR2 SFDVKD. CDR3 nucleotides: TGTGCCACCAGTGATTCACAGGTCCAAAGCTCCTACAATGAGCAGTTCTTC. This codes for CATSDSQVQSSYNEQFF.

In its sample, this clonotype was seen many times. The chain uses TRBV12-3 or TRBV12-4 and TRBJ2-2; D ambiguous. Trimming stripped 2 bases from V and 0 bases from J, with 7 bases between. The length of the CDR3 is 15 residues. The CDR3, as DNA: TGTGCCAGCAGTTTATACGGGTCGAACACCGGGGAGCTGTTTTTT. This codes for CASSLYGSNTGELFF.

This clonotype was counted a few times. The rearrangement links TRBV5-4 to TRBJ2-7; D gene uncertain. CDR1 SGHNT and CDR2 YYREEE come from the germline V gene (reference sequence). V shed 5 bases and J shed 5 bases, with 11 bases lying between them. This CDR3 has 12 amino acids. CDR3 region: CASRSVTNEQYF. The CDR3 DNA reads TGTGCCAGCAGAAGCGTCACCAACGAGCAGTACTTC.

The rearrangement uses TRBV7-8 and TRBJ1-2; 10 bases map to TRBD1. The length of the CDR3 is 16 residues. V lost 8 bases, J lost 0 bases, and 9 bases stayed unmatched. Germline CDR1 SGHVS, CDR2 FQNEAQ. CDR3 DNA sequence: TGTGCCAGCCATGATAGGGGGACAGGGGCTAACTATGGCTACACCTTC. As protein: CASHDRGTGANYGYTF.

The rearrangement joins TRBV24-1 to TRBJ2-1; TRBD1 might be the D (6 bases). Trimming pared 0 bases from V and 6 bases from J, leaving 11 bases between. Looked up from germline, CDR1 is KGHDR and CDR2 is SFDVKD. The CDR3 extends over 15 amino acids. The CDR3 loop reads CATSDLDRWGNEQFF. The CDR3 DNA reads TGTGCCACCAGTGATTTGGACAGGTGGGGCAATGAGCAGTTCTTC.